The entry below describes one TCR beta chain. This sample is part of a study of CD8 T cells in Susac syndrome. Study context: The Susac syndrome patients were therapy-naive, on corticosteroids, or on intravenous immunoglobulin alone at blood draw.

CDR1 is LNHDA, CDR2 SQIVND, per germline (reference sequence). CDR3 size: 13 residues. The V end lost 5 bases, the J end lost 4 bases, and 9 bases lay between the germline ends. Random hexamers were used to reverse transcribe the RNA input (about 0.45 to 1 ug). TCRdb re-derived calls from the immunoSEQ multiplex PCR reads in MiXCR, one entry per CDR3 protein. This table holds about 140,000 distinct CDR3 sequences, 85% to 95% found once. V gene TRBV19 combines with J gene TRBJ2-1; TRBD2 might be the D (5 bases). This clonotype originated in a human donor with Susac syndrome. The specimen was CD4+ T cells from PBMCs. The CDR3 region has the DNA TGTGCCAGTAGTCCCCGGGGTTACAATGAGCAGTTCTTC. Translation: CASSPRGYNEQFF.